The rows below give T cell receptor beta chains drawn from one sample of a study of CD8 T cells in Susac syndrome. From the immunoSEQ multiplex PCR reads, TCRdb called clonotypes with MiXCR, one entry per CDR3 protein. Counted here are around 200,000 distinct CDR3 sequences, 95% occurring once; the ten biggest clones make up around 0.08%. Material: CD4+ T cells from PBMCs. The receptors here all came from a human donor with multiple sclerosis. The CDR3 runs from the conserved cysteine through the conserved F or W. The order of the fields is clone size, D gene, J gene, V gene, CDR3 protein, CDR3 DNA. The D gene is left open where the match is weak. Clone size is shown for a subset of rows, as once, few, many or a class of expanded clone.

size: NA; D: NA; J: TRBJ1-2; V: TRBV6-5; CDR3: CASRQGVSGGGYTF; DNA: TGTGCCAGCAGACAAGGAGTCTCGGGGGGCGGCTACACCTTC
size: NA; D: NA; J: TRBJ2-5; V: TRBV7-9; CDR3: CASSSFETQYF; DNA: TGTGCCAGCAGCTCATTCGAGACCCAGTACTTC
size: NA; D: TRBD1; J: TRBJ2-1; V: TRBV7-9; CDR3: CASSSGTVNNEQFF; DNA: TGTGCCAGCAGCTCCGGGACAGTTAATAATGAGCAGTTCTTC
size: once; D: NA; J: TRBJ2-2; V: TRBV15; CDR3: CATSRGVASKNTGELFF; DNA: TGTGCCACCAGCAGAGGTGTTGCAAGTAAGAACACCGGGGAGCTGTTTTTT
size: NA; D: NA; J: TRBJ1-5; V: TRBV29-1; CDR3: CSVSRGYNQPQHF; DNA: TGCAGCGTTTCCAGGGGATACAATCAGCCCCAGCATTTT
size: NA; D: NA; J: TRBJ1-6; V: TRBV7-2; CDR3: CASSQDRYSPLHF; DNA: TGTGCCAGCAGCCAAGACAGATATTCACCCCTCCACTTT
size: NA; D: NA; J: TRBJ1-1; V: TRBV29-1; CDR3: CSVADRREGTEAFF; DNA: TGCAGCGTGGCGGACCGACGGGAGGGCACTGAAGCTTTCTTT
size: NA; D: TRBD1; J: TRBJ1-1; V: TRBV29-1; CDR3: CSVQNRGDTEAFF; DNA: TGCAGCGTTCAAAACAGGGGGGACACTGAAGCTTTCTTT
size: NA; D: NA; J: TRBJ1-1; V: TRBV19; CDR3: CASSAAPFRPLAFF; DNA: TGTGCCAGTAGCGCGGCCCCCTTCAGACCCCTAGCTTTCTTT
size: NA; D: NA; J: TRBJ1-5; V: TRBV19; CDR3: CALGGPSQPQHF; DNA: TGTGCCCTGGGGGGGCCGAGTCAGCCCCAGCATTTT
size: NA; D: NA; J: TRBJ1-2; V: TRBV3-1; CDR3: CASSRWEYRYGYTF; DNA: TGTGCCAGCAGCCGCTGGGAGTACCGTTATGGCTACACCTTC
size: NA; D: NA; J: TRBJ2-1; V: TRBV3-1; CDR3: CASSRGAGHQQFF; DNA: TGTGCCAGCAGCCGGGGGGCGGGACATCAGCAGTTCTTC
size: once; D: NA; J: TRBJ2-5; V: TRBV4-2; CDR3: CASSPSPGPGETQYF; DNA: TGTGCCAGCAGCCCTTCCCCGGGGCCGGGGGAGACCCAGTACTTC
size: NA; D: NA; J: TRBJ1-1; V: TRBV21-1; CDR3: CASSAGTGALNTEAFF; DNA: TGTGCCAGCAGCGCCGGGACAGGCGCCTTGAACACTGAAGCTTTCTTT
size: NA; D: TRBD2; J: TRBJ2-3; V: TRBV12-3/TRBV12-4; CDR3: CASSLSRLAGGFTDTQYF; DNA: TGTGCCAGCAGTTTATCTCGACTAGCGGGGGGGTTCACAGATACGCAGTATTTT
size: NA; D: TRBD1; J: TRBJ1-1; V: TRBV7-3; CDR3: CASSPGTGLQAFF; DNA: TGTGCCAGCAGCCCGGGGACAGGGCTTCAAGCTTTCTTT
size: few; D: TRBD2; J: TRBJ2-3; V: TRBV29-1; CDR3: CSVVRTSGGTDTQYF; DNA: TGCAGCGTTGTTCGGACTAGCGGGGGCACAGATACGCAGTATTTT
size: NA; D: NA; J: TRBJ2-3; V: TRBV4-2; CDR3: CASSQDSLADTQYF; DNA: TGTGCCAGCAGCCAAGACTCTCTCGCAGATACGCAGTATTTT
size: NA; D: TRBD1; J: TRBJ2-2; V: TRBV7-2; CDR3: CASSTAGGSNTGELFF; DNA: TGTGCCAGCAGCACCGCAGGGGGCTCTAACACCGGGGAGCTGTTTTTT
size: NA; D: NA; J: TRBJ2-3; V: TRBV5-1; CDR3: CASSFYTGTDTQYF; DNA: TGCGCCAGCAGCTTTTACACAGGAACAGATACGCAGTATTTT
size: NA; D: TRBD1; J: TRBJ1-1; V: TRBV30; CDR3: CACSRTGTGGKAFF; DNA: TGTGCCTGTTCTCGGACCGGGACAGGAGGAAAAGCTTTCTTT
size: NA; D: NA; J: TRBJ2-4; V: TRBV4-1; CDR3: CASRGGENIQYF; DNA: TGCGCCAGCAGGGGAGGCGAAAACATTCAGTACTTC
size: NA; D: NA; J: TRBJ2-2; V: TRBV24-1; CDR3: CATSEGDSYPGELFF; DNA: TGTGCCACCAGTGAGGGTGACAGTTACCCCGGGGAGCTGTTTTTT
size: NA; D: NA; J: TRBJ1-2; V: TRBV20-1; CDR3: CSARTANYGYTF; DNA: TGCAGTGCTAGGACAGCTAACTATGGCTACACCTTC
size: NA; D: TRBD2; J: TRBJ2-4; V: TRBV20-1; CDR3: CSATQGTSGAQNIQYF; DNA: TGCAGTGCGACTCAGGGGACTAGCGGAGCCCAAAACATTCAGTACTTC
size: few; D: TRBD1; J: TRBJ1-5; V: TRBV10-3; CDR3: CAISESRQGEDQPQHF; DNA: TGTGCCATCAGTGAGTCGCGGCAGGGGGAGGATCAGCCCCAGCATTTT
size: NA; D: NA; J: TRBJ2-1; V: TRBV11-3; CDR3: CASSLEGGPVDEQFF; DNA: TGTGCCAGCAGCTTAGAGGGGGGGCCCGTCGATGAGCAGTTCTTC
size: NA; D: TRBD2; J: TRBJ2-7; V: TRBV29-1; CDR3: CSVVSGGFTYEQYF; DNA: TGCAGCGTTGTAAGCGGGGGGTTTACCTACGAGCAGTACTTC
size: NA; D: TRBD2; J: TRBJ2-2; V: TRBV20-1; CDR3: CSATSGGNTGELFF; DNA: TGCAGTGCTACTAGCGGGGGCAACACCGGGGAGCTGTTTTTT
size: NA; D: TRBD2; J: TRBJ2-3; V: TRBV30; CDR3: CAWGLASTDTQYF; DNA: TGTGCCTGGGGACTAGCTTCCACAGATACGCAGTATTTT
size: NA; D: NA; J: TRBJ2-3; V: TRBV3-1; CDR3: CASSLPLGGGTDTQYF; DNA: TGTGCCAGCAGCCTCCCCTTAGGTGGAGGCACAGATACGCAGTATTTT
size: NA; D: NA; J: TRBJ2-5; V: TRBV2; CDR3: CASSRTVKETQYF; DNA: TGTGCCAGCAGTCGTACGGTTAAGGAGACCCAGTACTTC
size: NA; D: NA; J: TRBJ1-1; V: TRBV4-2; CDR3: CASSWEVNTEAFF; DNA: TGTGCCAGCTCCTGGGAGGTAAACACTGAAGCTTTCTTT
size: NA; D: TRBD2; J: TRBJ2-1; V: TRBV3-1; CDR3: CAGGGAGGAKFF; DNA: TGTGCCGGAGGAGGAGCGGGGGGGGCGAAGTTCTTC
size: NA; D: NA; J: TRBJ1-1; V: TRBV5-6; CDR3: CASSLPETVSEAFF; DNA: TGTGCCAGCAGCTTGCCCGAGACGGTCTCCGAAGCTTTCTTT